This is a list of T cell receptor beta chains from one sample in a study of Ad26.COV2.S vaccination and SARS-CoV-2 variants. Assay: immunoSEQ multiplex PCR; the TCRdb copy retains only in-frame clones and omits some. The repertoire holds around 270,000 clones, with around nine tenths as singletons. This material consisted of peripheral blood, taken in a trial of Ad26.COV2.S vaccine versus placebo. The origin of the receptors is a person aged 18-65 years who received the Ad26.COV2.S COVID-19 vaccine or a placebo. Each CDR3 is given with its conserved first and last residue. The D gene is left open where the match is weak. Clone size appears in some rows only: once, few, many, or a class for an expanded clone.

- TRBJ2-1 - TRBV29-1 TGCAGCTTGTGGGGGCAAGAGAGCTACAATGAGCAGTTCTTC CSLWGQESYNEQFF
TRBD1 TRBJ2-7 - TRBV19 TGTGCCAGTAGTATAAACAGGGGAGCCTACGAGCAGTACTTC CASSINRGAYEQYF
- TRBJ1-1 - TRBV7-9 TGTGCCAGCACCTCCCCCGACAGCACTATGAACACTGAAGCTTTCTTT CASTSPDSTMNTEAFF
- TRBJ1-2 - TRBV28 TGTGCCAGCAGTTTCGGTACAGGGTGGGACTATGGCTACACCTTC CASSFGTGWDYGYTF
- TRBJ2-1 - TRBV12-3/TRBV12-4 TGTGCCAGCAGTTCTTACAATGAGCAGTTCTTC CASSSYNEQFF
TRBD1 TRBJ2-7 - TRBV7-3 TGTGCCAGCAGCCCGGACGGGACAGGGAGCTCCTACGAGCAGTACTTC CASSPDGTGSSYEQYF
- TRBJ1-2 - TRBV15 TGTGCCACCTCCCGGGACACCTATAACTATGGCTACACCTTC CATSRDTYNYGYTF
- TRBJ1-5 - TRBV7-8 TGTGCCAGCAGCCATACGGAAGGAGGGATGGTGCCCCAGCATTTT CASSHTEGGMVPQHF
- TRBJ1-6 - TRBV5-6 TGTGCCAGCAGCGGGGTACATTCACCCCTCCACTTT CASSGVHSPLHF
- TRBJ2-1 once TRBV6-5 TGTGCCAGCCACGAGGGTTCCCACAATGAGCAGTTCTTC CASHEGSHNEQFF
- TRBJ1-1 few TRBV6-1 TGTGCCAGCAGTGAAGAGGGGTGGAACACTGAAGCTTTCTTT CASSEEGWNTEAFF
TRBD2 TRBJ2-2 - TRBV5-4 TGTGCCAGCAGGACTAGCGGAGGCACCGGGGAGCTGTTTTTT CASRTSGGTGELFF
TRBD1 TRBJ1-5 - TRBV19 TGTGCCAGTAGTATGTCCGGACAGGGGATTCAGCCCCAGCATTTT CASSMSGQGIQPQHF
- TRBJ1-5 - TRBV21-1 TGTGCCAGCCGGGGTGGGGGGAGCAATCAGCCCCAGCATTTT CASRGGGSNQPQHF
TRBD1 TRBJ2-3 - TRBV10-3 TGTGCCATCAGTATGACAGGGGCCTCAGGCGAGTCGCAGTATTTT CAISMTGASGESQYF
TRBD1 TRBJ1-2 - TRBV7-2 TGTGCCCTTGGCGCCGGGACAGGGTATGGCTACACCTTC CALGAGTGYGYTF
- TRBJ1-2 - TRBV4-3 TGCGCCAGCAGCCAAGGTCCGGGGGAAGGAGGAGGTGGCTACACCTTC CASSQGPGEGGGGYTF
- TRBJ1-1 few TRBV7-9 TGTGCCAGCAGGGGTTGGGGATTAAACACTGAAGCTTTCTTT CASRGWGLNTEAFF
- TRBJ2-1 - TRBV7-2 TGTGCCAGCAGCTTAGACGGGGCGCCTGAGCAGTTCTTC CASSLDGAPEQFF
- TRBJ2-1 - TRBV30 TGTGCCTGGGGTAGGTCCTACAATGAGCAGTTCTTC CAWGRSYNEQFF
- TRBJ1-1 - TRBV9 TGTGCCAGCAGCCCCAAGCTCGACCTTATGAACACTGAAGCTTTCTTT CASSPKLDLMNTEAFF
TRBD2 TRBJ2-5 - TRBV7-7 TGTGCCAGCAGCCCCCGACTAGCGGGAGGACCGAACCAAGAGACCCAGTACTTC CASSPRLAGGPNQETQYF
- TRBJ2-1 - TRBV6-5 TGTGCCAGCACTATCCCCGCTTTTGACAATGAGCAGTTCTTC CASTIPAFDNEQFF
- TRBJ2-1 once TRBV12-3/TRBV12-4 TGTGCCAGCACAGCGGGACATTACAATGAGCAGTTCTTC CASTAGHYNEQFF
- TRBJ1-1 - TRBV10-3 TGTGCCATCAGTGATGTCCAGGGTCCCCTCAACACTGAAGCTTTCTTT CAISDVQGPLNTEAFF
TRBD1 TRBJ2-1 - TRBV18 TGTGCCAGCTCACGAACCGGGACAGGGAGGAATGAGCAGTTCTTC CASSRTGTGRNEQFF
TRBD1 TRBJ1-5 once TRBV7-8 TGTGCCAGCAGCACGTACAGGGGGCCCTCCTCGCCCCAGCATTTT CASSTYRGPSSPQHF
- TRBJ1-1 - TRBV4-1 TGCGCCAGCAGCCAAGACAGGGCTCTGAACACTGAAGCTTTCTTT CASSQDRALNTEAFF
TRBD2 TRBJ2-3 - TRBV7-9 TGTGCCAGCAGCTTAGCGCTAGCGGGGGCGGGAGATACGCAGTATTTT CASSLALAGAGDTQYF
- TRBJ1-1 - TRBV7-9 TGTGCCAGCAGCTTAGTAGGGGAACCGATTGAAGCTTTCTTT CASSLVGEPIEAFF
TRBD2 TRBJ2-6 - TRBV4-1 TGCGCCAGCAGCCAAGATGGGACTAGCGACTTCTCTGGGGCCAACGTCCTGACTTTC CASSQDGTSDFSGANVLTF
- TRBJ1-2 - TRBV3-1/TRBV3-2 TGTGCCAGCAGCCGCAGGGGCTCCCCTGGCTATGGCTACACCTTC CASSRRGSPGYGYTF
TRBD1 TRBJ2-2 - TRBV5-1 TGCGCCAGCAGCTCGGGACAGGGTTCCGGGGAGCTGTTTTTT CASSSGQGSGELFF
- TRBJ1-5 - TRBV5-8 TGTGCCAGCAGCAAGGACCACAATCAGCCCCAGCATTTT CASSKDHNQPQHF
TRBD1 TRBJ1-2 - TRBV9 TGTGCCAGCAGCCCTCGGACAGGGAACTATGGCTACACCTTC CASSPRTGNYGYTF
TRBD1 TRBJ1-1 - TRBV7-8 TGTGCCAGCAGCGCTCGACAGGGCGCCTTGAACACTGAAGCTTTCTTT CASSARQGALNTEAFF
TRBD2 TRBJ2-3 - TRBV11-1 TGTGCCAGCAGCCCACAACTAGCGGGAGAGGATACGCAGTATTTT CASSPQLAGEDTQYF
TRBD1 TRBJ2-1 once TRBV11-2 TGTGCCAGCAGCAATCCCCCAGGGGGCCGGTCCTACAATGAGCAGTTCTTC CASSNPPGGRSYNEQFF
- TRBJ1-6 - TRBV18 TGTGCCAGCTCACCAGCGCAGGGAAGTAATTCACCCCTCCACTTT CASSPAQGSNSPLHF
- TRBJ1-1 - TRBV29-1 TGCAGCGTTGAAACCGGAGGAAAGGCTGAAGCTTTCTTT CSVETGGKAEAFF
- TRBJ2-1 - TRBV14 TGTGCCAGCAGCCACCGAACCGGGACCAACTACAATGAGCAGTTCTTC CASSHRTGTNYNEQFF
TRBD1 TRBJ1-6 few TRBV6-5 TGTGCCAGCAGACTGGGGACAGGGCACTCACCCCTCCACTTT CASRLGTGHSPLHF
- TRBJ2-1 - TRBV19 TGTGCCAGTAGTATCCAAAGGGGCGCGGGGAATGAGCAGTTCTTC CASSIQRGAGNEQFF
TRBD1 TRBJ1-2 - TRBV4-2 TGTGCCAGCAGCCAAGAGTTACAGACGCAGGGGGTTGTCTATGGCTACACCTTC CASSQELQTQGVVYGYTF
- TRBJ2-1 - TRBV4-1 TGCGCCAGCAGCCACGTACGGGGTTACAATGAGCAGTTCTTC CASSHVRGYNEQFF
TRBD1 TRBJ1-5 - TRBV7-2 TGTGCCAGCAGCTCCCAAGGGACAGGGGGGGCCCAGCCCCAGCATTTT CASSSQGTGGAQPQHF
- TRBJ1-4 - TRBV19 TGTGCCAGTAAACCTATGGTAACTAATGAAAAACTGTTTTTT CASKPMVTNEKLFF
- TRBJ1-2 - TRBV15 TGTGCCACCAGCCGCCGCGGGGCGACTCCTTATGGCTACACCTTC CATSRRGATPYGYTF
- TRBJ2-5 few TRBV5-6 TGTGCCAGCAGCTTGGTATCTGCACAAGAGACCCAGTACTTC CASSLVSAQETQYF
TRBD2 TRBJ2-3 - TRBV28 TGTGCCAGCAGTTTATATCTAGCGGGGATAGATACGCAGTATTTT CASSLYLAGIDTQYF
TRBD1 TRBJ1-2 - TRBV6-2/TRBV6-3 TGTGCCAGCAGTTACCATTCAGGGGGCCAGGATGGCTACACCTTC CASSYHSGGQDGYTF
- TRBJ1-2 - TRBV29-1 TGCAGCGTTGAAGTCAGGGCGGGGGGCTACACCTTC CSVEVRAGGYTF